This TCR beta chain comes out of a study of T cell responses to AZD1222 COVID-19 vaccine. Study outcomes and limitations: An increase in Spike-specific TCR breadth and depth was observed after two AZD1222 doses. White British donors predominated, females outnumbered males, and clonal diversity was possibly underestimated.

Recipients boosted at about 4 weeks or about 12 weeks are pooled. Notes on this clone: Its antigen is currently unknown.

Germline lookup yields CDR1 SEHNR and CDR2 FQNEAQ (reference sequence). With 5 bases clipped from V and 1 base from J, the junction kept 6 bases outside the gene matches. This CDR3 spans 16 amino acids. Sequenced by immunoSEQ multiplex PCR; TCRdb stores in-frame clones only, minus some. This sample has 160,000 or so clones, with under 95% found just once. Material: peripheral blood, obtained 28 days after the second AZD1222 dose. The TCR originated in an adult who received the AZD1222 COVID-19 vaccine. This chain joins TRBV7-9 and TRBJ2-2; 8 bases match TRBD1. CDR3: CASSAPGTGNTGELFF. CDR3 bases: TGTGCCAGCAGCGCCCCCGGGACAGGGAACACCGGGGAGCTGTTTTTT.